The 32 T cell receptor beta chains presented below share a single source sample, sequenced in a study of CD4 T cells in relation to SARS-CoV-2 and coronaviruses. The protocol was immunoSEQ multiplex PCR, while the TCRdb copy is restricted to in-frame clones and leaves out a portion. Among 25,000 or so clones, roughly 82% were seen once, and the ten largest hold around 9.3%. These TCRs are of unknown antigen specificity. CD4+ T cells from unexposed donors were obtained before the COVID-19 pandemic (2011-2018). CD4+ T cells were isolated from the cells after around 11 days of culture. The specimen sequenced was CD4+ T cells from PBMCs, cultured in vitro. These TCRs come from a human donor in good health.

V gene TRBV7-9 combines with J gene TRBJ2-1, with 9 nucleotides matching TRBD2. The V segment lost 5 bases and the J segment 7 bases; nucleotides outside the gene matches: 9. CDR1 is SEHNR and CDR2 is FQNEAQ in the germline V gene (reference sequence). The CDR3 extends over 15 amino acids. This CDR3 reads CASSMGGGAANEQFF. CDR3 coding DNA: TGTGCCAGCAGCATGGGCGGGGGGGCCGCTAATGAGCAGTTCTTC.

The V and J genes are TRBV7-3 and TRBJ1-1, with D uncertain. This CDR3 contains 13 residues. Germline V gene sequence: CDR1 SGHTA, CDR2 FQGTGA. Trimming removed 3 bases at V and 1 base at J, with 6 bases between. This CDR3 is CASSFFRNTEAFF. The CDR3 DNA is TGTGCCAGCAGCTTTTTCAGGAACACTGAAGCTTTCTTT.

The CDR3 loop is CASSLSPSPYEQYF. CDR3 sequence (DNA): TGTGCCAGCAGCTTATCGCCTAGTCCCTACGAGCAGTACTTC. The chain employs TRBV7-9 and TRBJ2-7, with D unresolved. CDR1 is SEHNR and CDR2 is FQNEAQ in the germline V gene (reference sequence). This CDR3 is 14 amino acids long. Trimming shortened V by 2 bases and J by 2 bases, and 10 bases separated the two germline ends.

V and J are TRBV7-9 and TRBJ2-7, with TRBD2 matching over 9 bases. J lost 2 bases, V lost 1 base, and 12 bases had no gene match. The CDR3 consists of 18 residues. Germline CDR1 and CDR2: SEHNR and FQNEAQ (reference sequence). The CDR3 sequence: CASSLVPAGGHRTYEQYF. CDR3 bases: TGTGCCAGCAGCTTAGTTCCAGCGGGAGGCCACCGTACCTACGAGCAGTACTTC.

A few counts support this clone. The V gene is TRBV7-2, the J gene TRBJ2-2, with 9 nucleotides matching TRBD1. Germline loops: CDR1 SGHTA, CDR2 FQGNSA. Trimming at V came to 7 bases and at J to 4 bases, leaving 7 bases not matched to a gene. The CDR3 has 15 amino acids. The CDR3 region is CASNKGQGSTGELFF. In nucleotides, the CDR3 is TGTGCCAGCAACAAGGGACAGGGAAGCACCGGGGAGCTGTTTTTT.

The CDR3 reads CASSFIGTGVPEQYF. The DNA for the CDR3 is TGTGCCAGCAGCTTTATTGGGACAGGGGTCCCCGAGCAGTACTTC. The V gene is TRBV5-4, the J gene TRBJ2-7; 10 positions agree with TRBD1. The V gene's germline CDR1 is SGHNT and CDR2 YYREEE (reference sequence). V lost 2 bases and J lost 6; bases outside the gene matches: 8. The CDR3 loop spans 15 amino acids.

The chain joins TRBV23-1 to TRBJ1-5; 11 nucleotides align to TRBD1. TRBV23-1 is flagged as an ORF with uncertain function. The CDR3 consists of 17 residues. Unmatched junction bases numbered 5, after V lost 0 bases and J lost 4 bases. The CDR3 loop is CASSQSRRDRGNQPQHF. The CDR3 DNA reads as TGCGCCAGCAGTCAATCGAGGCGGGACAGGGGGAATCAGCCCCAGCATTTT.

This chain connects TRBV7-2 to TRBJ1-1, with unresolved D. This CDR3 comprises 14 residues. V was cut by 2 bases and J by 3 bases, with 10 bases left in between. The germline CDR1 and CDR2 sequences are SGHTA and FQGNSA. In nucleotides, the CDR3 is TGTGCCAGCAGCTTACCCGGAAGTCACACTGAAGCTTTCTTT. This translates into CASSLPGSHTEAFF.

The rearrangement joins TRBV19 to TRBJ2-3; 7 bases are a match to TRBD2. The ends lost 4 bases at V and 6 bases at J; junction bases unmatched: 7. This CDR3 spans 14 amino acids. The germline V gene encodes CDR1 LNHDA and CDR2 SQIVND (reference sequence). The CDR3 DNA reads TGTGCCAGTAGTACGGTGACCGGGAGGGATACGCAGTATTTT. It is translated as CASSTVTGRDTQYF.

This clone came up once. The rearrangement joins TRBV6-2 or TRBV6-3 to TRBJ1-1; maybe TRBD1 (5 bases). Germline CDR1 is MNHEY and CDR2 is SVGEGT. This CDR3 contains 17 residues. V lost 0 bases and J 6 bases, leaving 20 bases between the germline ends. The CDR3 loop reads CASSYSFGASLYAEAFF. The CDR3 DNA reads TGTGCCAGCAGTTACTCGTTCGGGGCCTCACTTTACGCTGAAGCTTTCTTT.

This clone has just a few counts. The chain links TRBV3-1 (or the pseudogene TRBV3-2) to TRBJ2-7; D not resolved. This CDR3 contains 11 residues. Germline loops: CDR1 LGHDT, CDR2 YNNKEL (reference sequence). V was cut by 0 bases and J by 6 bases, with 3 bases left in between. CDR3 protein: CASSQDGEQYF. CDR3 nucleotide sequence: TGTGCCAGCAGCCAAGATGGCGAGCAGTACTTC.

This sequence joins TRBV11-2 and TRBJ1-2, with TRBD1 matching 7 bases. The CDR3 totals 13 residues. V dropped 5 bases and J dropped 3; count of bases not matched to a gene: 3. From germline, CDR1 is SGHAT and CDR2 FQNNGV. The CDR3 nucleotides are TGTGCCAGCAGCCCCGACAGGGACTATGGCTACACCTTC. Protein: CASSPDRDYGYTF.

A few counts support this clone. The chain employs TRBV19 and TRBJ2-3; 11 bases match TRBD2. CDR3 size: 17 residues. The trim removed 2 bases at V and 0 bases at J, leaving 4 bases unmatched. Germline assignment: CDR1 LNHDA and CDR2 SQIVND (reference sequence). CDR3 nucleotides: TGTGCCAGTAGTATATATAGGACTAGCGGGAGCACAGATACGCAGTATTTT. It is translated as CASSIYRTSGSTDTQYF.

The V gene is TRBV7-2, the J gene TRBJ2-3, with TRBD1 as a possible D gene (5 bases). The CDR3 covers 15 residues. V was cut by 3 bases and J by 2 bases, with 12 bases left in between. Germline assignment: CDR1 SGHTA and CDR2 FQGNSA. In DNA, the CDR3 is TGTGCCAGCAGCTTCAATCGACAGAACACAGATACGCAGTATTTT. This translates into CASSFNRQNTDTQYF.

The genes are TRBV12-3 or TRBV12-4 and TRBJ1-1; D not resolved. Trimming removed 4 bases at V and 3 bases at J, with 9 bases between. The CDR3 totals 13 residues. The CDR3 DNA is TGTGCCAGCAGTTATTCACGGGACACTGAAGCTTTCTTT. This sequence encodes CASSYSRDTEAFF.

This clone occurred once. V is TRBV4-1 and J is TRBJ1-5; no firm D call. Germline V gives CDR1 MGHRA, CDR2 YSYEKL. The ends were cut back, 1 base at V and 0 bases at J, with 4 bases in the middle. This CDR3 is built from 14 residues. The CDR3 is CASSQVVSNQPQHF. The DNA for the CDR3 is TGCGCCAGCAGCCAAGTTGTTAGCAATCAGCCCCAGCATTTT.

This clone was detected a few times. Here the CDR3 reads CASSRHSGQPQHF. The CDR3, as DNA: TGTGCCAGCAGTAGACATTCCGGTCAGCCCCAGCATTTT. V usage is TRBV6-5 and J usage is TRBJ1-5, with D unclear. This CDR3 has 13 residues. Trimming took 5 bases from V and 6 from J, leaving 11 bases between them. Germline V gene lookup returns CDR1 MNHEY and CDR2 SVGAGI.

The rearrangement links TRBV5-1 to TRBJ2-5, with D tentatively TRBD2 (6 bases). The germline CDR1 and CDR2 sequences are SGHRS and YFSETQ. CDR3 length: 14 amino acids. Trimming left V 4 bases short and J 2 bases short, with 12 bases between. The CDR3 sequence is CASSIGGIQETQYF. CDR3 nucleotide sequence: TGCGCCAGCAGCATCGGGGGAATACAAGAGACCCAGTACTTC.

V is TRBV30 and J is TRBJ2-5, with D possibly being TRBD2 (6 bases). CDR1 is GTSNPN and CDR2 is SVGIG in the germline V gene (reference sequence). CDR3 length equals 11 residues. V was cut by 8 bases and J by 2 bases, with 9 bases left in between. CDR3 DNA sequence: TGTGCCGGGACTCGGCAAGAGACCCAGTACTTC. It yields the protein CAGTRQETQYF.

The CDR3 DNA is TGCGCCAGCAGCCGGGACAGCTTAGAGATCACTGAAGCTTTCTTT. Its protein is CASSRDSLEITEAFF. This chain links TRBV5-1 with TRBJ1-1; 7 bases map to TRBD1. The CDR3 spans 15 residues. V was pared by 4 bases and J by 4 bases, with 10 bases of the junction left unmatched. Germline CDR1 and CDR2: SGHRS and YFSETQ.

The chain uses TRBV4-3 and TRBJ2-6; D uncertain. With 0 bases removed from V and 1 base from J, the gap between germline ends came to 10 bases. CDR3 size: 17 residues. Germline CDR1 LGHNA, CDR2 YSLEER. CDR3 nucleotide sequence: TGCGCCAGCAGCCAAGATCCATATGGGTCTGGGGCCAACGTCCTGACTTTC. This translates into CASSQDPYGSGANVLTF.

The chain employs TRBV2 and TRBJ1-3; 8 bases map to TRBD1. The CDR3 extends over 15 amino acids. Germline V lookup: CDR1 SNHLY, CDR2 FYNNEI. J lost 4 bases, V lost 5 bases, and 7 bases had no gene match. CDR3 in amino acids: CASSPQGAKGNTIYF. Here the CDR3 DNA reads TGTGCCAGCAGTCCCCAGGGGGCGAAAGGAAACACCATATATTTT.

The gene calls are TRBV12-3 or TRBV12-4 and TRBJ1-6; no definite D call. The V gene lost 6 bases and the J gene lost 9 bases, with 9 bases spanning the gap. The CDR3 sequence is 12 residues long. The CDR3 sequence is CASSRFGSPLHF. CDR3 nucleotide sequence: TGTGCCAGCAGCCGCTTTGGTTCACCCCTCCACTTT.

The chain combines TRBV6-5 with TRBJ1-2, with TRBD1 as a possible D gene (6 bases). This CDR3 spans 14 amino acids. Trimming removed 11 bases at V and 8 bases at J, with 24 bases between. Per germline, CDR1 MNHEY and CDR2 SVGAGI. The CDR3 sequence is CASAGGQGLRGYTF. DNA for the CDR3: TGTGCCTCTGCGGGGGGGCAGGGGCTTAGGGGCTACACCTTC.

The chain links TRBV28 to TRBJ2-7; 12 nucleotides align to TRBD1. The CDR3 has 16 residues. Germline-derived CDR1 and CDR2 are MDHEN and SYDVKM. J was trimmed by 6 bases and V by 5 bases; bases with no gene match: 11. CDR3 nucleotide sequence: TGTGCCAGCAGTCCTGGGGGACAGGGGGCTCTTGGCGAGCAGTACTTC. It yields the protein CASSPGGQGALGEQYF.

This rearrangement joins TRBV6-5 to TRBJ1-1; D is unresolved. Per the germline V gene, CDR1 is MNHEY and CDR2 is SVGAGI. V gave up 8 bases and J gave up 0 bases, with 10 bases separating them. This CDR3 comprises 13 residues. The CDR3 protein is CASAWEMNTEAFF. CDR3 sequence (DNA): TGTGCCAGCGCATGGGAAATGAACACTGAAGCTTTCTTT.

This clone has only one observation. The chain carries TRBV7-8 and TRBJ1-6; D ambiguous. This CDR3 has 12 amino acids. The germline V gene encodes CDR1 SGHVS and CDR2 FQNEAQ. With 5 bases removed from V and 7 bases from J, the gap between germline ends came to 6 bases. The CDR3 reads CASSTTNSPLHF. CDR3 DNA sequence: TGTGCCAGCAGCACGACAAATTCACCCCTCCACTTT. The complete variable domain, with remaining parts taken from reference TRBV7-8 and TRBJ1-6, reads GAGVSQSPRYKVAKRGQDVALRCDPISGHVSLFWYQQALGQGPEFLTYFQNEAQLDKSGLPSDRFFAERPEGSVSTLKIQRTQQEDSAVYLCASSTTNSPLHFGNGTRLTVT.

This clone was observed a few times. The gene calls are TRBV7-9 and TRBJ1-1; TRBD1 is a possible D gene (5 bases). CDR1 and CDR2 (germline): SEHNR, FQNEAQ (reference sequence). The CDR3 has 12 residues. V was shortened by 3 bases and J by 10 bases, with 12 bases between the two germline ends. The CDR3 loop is CASSFLGGVAFF. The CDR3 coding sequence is TGTGCCAGCAGCTTCCTGGGGGGAGTAGCTTTCTTT. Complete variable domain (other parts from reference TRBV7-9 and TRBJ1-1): DTGVSQNPRHKITKRGQNVTFRCDPISEHNRLYWYRQTLGQGPEFLTYFQNEAQLEKSRLLSDRFSAERPKGSFSTLEIQRTEQGDSAMYLCASSFLGGVAFFGQGTRLTVV.

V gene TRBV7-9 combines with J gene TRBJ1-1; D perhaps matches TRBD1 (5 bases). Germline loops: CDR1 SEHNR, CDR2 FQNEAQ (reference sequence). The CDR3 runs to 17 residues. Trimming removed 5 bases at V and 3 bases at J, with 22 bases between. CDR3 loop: CASSIPDRGILDTEAFF. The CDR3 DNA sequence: TGTGCCAGCAGCATACCTGACAGAGGTATTTTGGACACTGAAGCTTTCTTT.

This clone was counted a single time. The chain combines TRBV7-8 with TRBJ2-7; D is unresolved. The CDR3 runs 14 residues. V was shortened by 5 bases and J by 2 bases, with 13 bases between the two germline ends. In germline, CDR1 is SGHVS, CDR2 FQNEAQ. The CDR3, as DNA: TGTGCCAGCAGCCTAGTGATGGCGCCCTACGAGCAGTACTTC. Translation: CASSLVMAPYEQYF.

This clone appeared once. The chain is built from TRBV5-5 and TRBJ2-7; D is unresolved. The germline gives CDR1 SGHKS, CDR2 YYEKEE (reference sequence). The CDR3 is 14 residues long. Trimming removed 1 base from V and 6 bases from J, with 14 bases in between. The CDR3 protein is CASSLLQSPLEQYF. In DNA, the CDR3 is TGTGCCAGCAGCTTGCTACAGTCTCCCCTCGAGCAGTACTTC.

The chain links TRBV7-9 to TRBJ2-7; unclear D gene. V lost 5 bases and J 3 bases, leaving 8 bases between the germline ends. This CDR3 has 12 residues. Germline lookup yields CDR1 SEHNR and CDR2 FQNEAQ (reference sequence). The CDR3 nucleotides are TGTGCCAGCAGCCCTGGGTACTACGAGCAGTACTTC. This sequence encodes CASSPGYYEQYF.